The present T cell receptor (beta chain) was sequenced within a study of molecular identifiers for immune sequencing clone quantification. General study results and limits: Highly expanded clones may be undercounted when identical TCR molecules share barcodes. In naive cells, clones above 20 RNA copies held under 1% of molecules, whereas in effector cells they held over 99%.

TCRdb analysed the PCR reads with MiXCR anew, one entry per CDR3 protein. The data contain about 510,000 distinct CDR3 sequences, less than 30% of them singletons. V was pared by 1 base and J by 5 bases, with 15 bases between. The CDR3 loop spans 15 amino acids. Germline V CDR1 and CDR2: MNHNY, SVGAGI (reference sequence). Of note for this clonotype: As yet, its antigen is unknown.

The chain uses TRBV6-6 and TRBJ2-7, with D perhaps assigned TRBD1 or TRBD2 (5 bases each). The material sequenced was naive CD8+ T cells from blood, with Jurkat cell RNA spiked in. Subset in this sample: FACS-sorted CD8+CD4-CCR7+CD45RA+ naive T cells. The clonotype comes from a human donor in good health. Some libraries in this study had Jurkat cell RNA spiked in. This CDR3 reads CASSYLGRESDEQYF. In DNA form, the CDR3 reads TGTGCCAGCAGTTACTTGGGACGGGAATCGGACGAGCAGTACTTC.